The T cell receptor beta chain described here comes from a study of graft-versus-host responses after intestinal transplantation. A word on this clone: What it binds is not known.

Method: immunoSEQ multiplex PCR; TCRdb's copy keeps in-frame clones and lacks some. The sample includes 30,000 to 40,000 clones, more than 85% of them seen just once. The TCR was taken from a human donor who was the organ donor for an intestinal transplant. Sample: unstimulated CD8+ T cells sorted from spleen or lymph node cells, taken before transplant.

The CDR3 reads CASSVAGGGAYEQYF. The CDR3 coding sequence is TGTGCCAGCAGCGTAGCTGGCGGGGGGGCCTACGAGCAGTACTTC. This rearrangement joins TRBV9 to TRBJ2-7; TRBD2 matches at 9 bases. Germline assignment: CDR1 SGDLS and CDR2 YYNGEE. The V gene end was trimmed by 0 bases and the J gene end by 2 bases; junction bases not matched to a gene: 3. The length of the CDR3 is 15 residues.